These 10 T cell receptor beta chains came from one sample sequenced in a study of patients and donors after allogeneic stem cell transplantation (TCRdb year 2020). The receptor library was made with RT-PCR. The listed sequencing device is NextSeq 550. In-frame beta chains were kept once TCRdb had trimmed the public reads at Q25 with fastp and called clones with MiXCR. CDR3 protein sequences are deduplicated, and each keeps its most common genes and DNA. The sample includes about 960,000 distinct CDR3 sequences, with under 20% observed a single time. The top ten constitute 5.5% to 6.5% of the sample. The sample was blood, either unsorted or a sorted T cell fraction (not recorded which). All receptors derive from a human donor who was either an allogeneic HSCT recipient or a stem cell or donor lymphocyte infusion donor (not recorded which). It is not recorded whose cells these are; they may come from a transplant donor.

The rearrangement joins TRBV11-2 to TRBJ2-1; the match to TRBD2 covers 11 bases. The CDR3 is made up of 18 amino acids. V shed 5 bases, J shed 0 bases, and the junction held 9 bases outside the gene matches. In germline, CDR1 is SGHAT, CDR2 FQNNGV. CDR3 protein: CASSRGTSGNPSYNEQFF. The CDR3 DNA is TGTGCCAGCAGCCGTGGGACTAGCGGCAACCCCTCCTACAATGAGCAGTTCTTC.

The chain is built from TRBV6-1 and TRBJ1-5; 10 nucleotides line up with TRBD1. V was clipped by 4 bases and J by 6 bases; unmatched bases: 6. This CDR3 spans 15 amino acids. Germline assignment: CDR1 MNHNS and CDR2 SASEGT. The CDR3 DNA reads as TGTGCCAGCAGTGTCCAGGACAGGGGGGTTCAGCCCCAGCATTTT. It encodes CASSVQDRGVQPQHF.

This clonotype was counted only a few times. The gene calls are TRBV20-1 and TRBJ2-3; 10 bases map to TRBD2. In germline, CDR1 is DFQATT, CDR2 SNEGSKA (reference sequence). Trimming removed 3 bases from V and 0 bases from J; junction bases left unmatched: 6. This CDR3 has 16 amino acids. Here the CDR3 DNA reads TGCAGTGCTAGTGGTAGCGGGGGGTCTAGCACAGATACGCAGTATTTT. This sequence encodes CSASGSGGSSTDTQYF.

The chain uses TRBV2 and TRBJ2-3; 9 positions match TRBD2. The CDR3 contains 15 residues. In germline, CDR1 is SNHLY, CDR2 FYNNEI. V was clipped by 6 bases and J by 5 bases; unmatched bases: 9. CDR3 sequence (DNA): TGTGCCAGCAGGACCCCGGCTAGCGGGAAAGATACGCAGTATTTT. Amino acid sequence: CASRTPASGKDTQYF.

J is TRBJ1-1 and V is TRBV7-2; D might be TRBD1 (5 bases). The length of the CDR3 is 15 residues. Trimming pared 1 base from V and 5 bases from J, leaving 14 bases between. Germline V lookup: CDR1 SGHTA, CDR2 FQGNSA. DNA for the CDR3: TGTGCCAGCAGCTTAGTAGCTGGGGCTCGGACTGAAGCTTTCTTT. The encoded protein is CASSLVAGARTEAFF.

This clonotype occurred a few times. The chain is built from TRBV28 and TRBJ2-6, with D possibly being TRBD2 (7 bases). CDR3 length equals 17 residues. CDR1 and CDR2 (germline): MDHEN, SYDVKM. V lost 7 bases and J lost 0, with 16 bases in between. The chain's CDR3 is CASMGGGIGSGANVLTF. As DNA, the CDR3 is TGTGCCAGCATGGGGGGGGGCATCGGCTCTGGGGCCAACGTCCTGACTTTC. The complete variable domain, with remaining parts taken from reference TRBV28 and TRBJ2-6, reads DVKVTQSSRYLVKRTGEKVFLECVQDMDHENMFWYRQDPGLGLRLIYFSYDVKMKEKGDIPEGYSVSREKKERFSLILESASTNQTSMYLCASMGGGIGSGANVLTFGAGSRLTVL.

The rearrangement links TRBV9 to TRBJ2-1; 9 positions match TRBD1. Germline assignment: CDR1 SGDLS and CDR2 YYNGEE. Trimming removed 0 bases from V and 9 bases from J; junction bases left unmatched: 4. This CDR3 contains 14 residues. The CDR3, as DNA: TGTGCCAGCAGCGTAGTGGGACAGGGCGGTGAGCAGTTCTTC. It codes for CASSVVGQGGEQFF.

This clonotype was found a few times. The gene calls are TRBV2 and TRBJ2-5, with D perhaps being TRBD1 or TRBD2 (6 bases each). Germline values: CDR1 SNHLY, CDR2 FYNNEI. Trimming cost V 4 bases and J 5 bases, with 14 bases left between them. This CDR3 spans 14 amino acids. This CDR3 reads CASSAETGAETQYF. As DNA, the CDR3 is TGTGCCAGCAGTGCAGAAACGGGGGCCGAGACCCAGTACTTC.

This clonotype has just a few counts. The chain uses TRBV6-5 and TRBJ2-5; D possibly corresponds to TRBD2 (7 bases). Germline CDR1 MNHEY, CDR2 SVGAGI. The CDR3 extends over 14 amino acids. The V end was cut by 1 base, the J end by 5 bases, with 11 bases between. The DNA of the CDR3 is TGTGCCAGCAGTTACTTCGGGGGGCGGGAGACCCAGTACTTC. Translating gives CASSYFGGRETQYF.

The gene calls are TRBV12-3 or TRBV12-4 and TRBJ1-1; D gene unclear. The V and J ends lost 2 bases and 3 bases respectively, with 10 bases between them. The CDR3 sequence is 14 residues long. The CDR3 DNA reads as TGTGCCAGCAGTTTAAGGTCTCCGTACACTGAAGCTTTCTTT. This sequence encodes CASSLRSPYTEAFF.